The rows below give T cell receptor beta chains drawn from one sample of a study of vaccination and CD4 T cells after COVID-19. Antigen specificity for these receptors is unknown. TCRdb analysed the PCR reads with MiXCR anew, one entry per CDR3 protein. This sample has roughly 11,000 distinct CDR3 sequences, with about 42% found just once. The sample consisted of CD4+ T cells from blood, cultured in vitro. The receptors shown here come from a human donor who had recovered from COVID-19. The CDR3 runs from the conserved cysteine through the conserved F or W. The D gene is left open where the match is weak. Clone size is not always given. Where it is, it says once, few, many or a class for expanded clones.

TRBJ1-5 | - | TRBV7-8 | - | TGTGCCAGCAGCTTCGAATACAATCAGCCCCAGCATTTT | CASSFEYNQPQHF
TRBJ1-2 | - | TRBV19 | few | TGTGCCAGTAGTATAGGTACACAGGCCTATGGCTACACCTTC | CASSIGTQAYGYTF
TRBJ2-3 | - | TRBV7-3 | few | TGTGCCAGCAGCTTAATCGGGGGAGGGGGCGGAGATACGCAGTATTTT | CASSLIGGGGGDTQYF
TRBJ1-1 | - | TRBV4-2 | - | TGTGCCAGCAGCCAGTATATCTACCAAGGAGGTTCAGGGGCTTTCTTT | CASSQYIYQGGSGAFF
TRBJ2-2 | - | TRBV5-4 | - | TGTGCCAGCAGCGTCGAGGGATACACCGGGGAGCTGTTTTTT | CASSVEGYTGELFF
TRBJ2-3 | - | TRBV27 | - | TGTGCCAGCAGTTTGTCGGGCCAAATCCGCCCCACAGATACGCAGTATTTT | CASSLSGQIRPTDTQYF
TRBJ1-2 | - | TRBV4-2 | - | TGTGCCAGCAGCCAATCCTCCTCGTCGGGGAACTATGGCTACACCTTC | CASSQSSSSGNYGYTF
TRBJ2-2 | - | TRBV23-1 | - | TGCGCCAGCAAAACCTCCGAGGTGAGGAACACCGGGGAGCCGTTTTTT | CASKTSEVRNTGEPFF
TRBJ2-1 | TRBD2 | TRBV6-1 | - | TGTGCCAGCAGTGATCCTGCGGTAGCGGGAGTCCATGAGCAGTTCTTC | CASSDPAVAGVHEQFF
TRBJ2-2 | - | TRBV25-1 | - | TGTGCCAGCAGTGAATCCCGACAGTCCACCGGGGAGCTGTTTTTT | CASSESRQSTGELFF
TRBJ2-7 | TRBD1 | TRBV6-1 | few | TGTGCCAGCAAGCCCGGGACAGGGTACTACGAGCAGTACTTC | CASKPGTGYYEQYF
TRBJ2-7 | - | TRBV24-1 | - | TGTGCCACCAGTGTTGGCTACGAGCAGTACTTC | CATSVGYEQYF
TRBJ1-2 | - | TRBV2 | - | TGTGCCAGCAGTGACGACGGCTATGGCTACACCTTC | CASSDDGYGYTF
TRBJ2-1 | - | TRBV28 | - | TGTACCTCCTCAAGGGGAGTGAGCTCCTACAATGAGCAGTTCTTC | CTSSRGVSSYNEQFF
TRBJ1-5 | TRBD1 | TRBV20-1 | - | TGCAGTGCTAGAGATGAGGAGGGGACAGGGGGATGGTTCGAAAGCAATCAGCCCCAGCATTTT | CSARDEEGTGGWFESNQPQHF
TRBJ2-2 | - | TRBV6-1 | few | TGTGCCAGCAGTAAACGACAGGGGGAAGGGACTAGCAACACCGGGGAGCTGTTTTTT | CASSKRQGEGTSNTGELFF
TRBJ2-2 | - | TRBV20-1 | - | TGCAGTGCTATTTCCGGGACATTGAACACCGGGGAGCTGTTTTTT | CSAISGTLNTGELFF
TRBJ2-7 | TRBD1 | TRBV6-2/TRBV6-3 | few | TGTGCCAGCACCCCCCGCGGACAGGGTACTTACGAGCAGTACTTC | CASTPRGQGTYEQYF
TRBJ1-2 | - | TRBV19 | - | TGTGCCAGTAGTATCGGGTTTAACTATGGCTACACCTTC | CASSIGFNYGYTF
TRBJ2-7 | TRBD1 | TRBV6-1 | - | TGTGCCACCAAGACAGGGGGGACTACCTACGAGCAGTACTTC | CATKTGGTTYEQYF
TRBJ2-5 | TRBD1 | TRBV29-1 | once | TGCAGCGTTGAAGGCGGACAGGGGCGCCTGACCCAGTACTTC | CSVEGGQGRLTQYF
TRBJ1-1 | - | TRBV7-9 | few | TGTGCCAGCAGCTTATATGCCCTTTTGATGGCAGGGAGTAACACTGAAGCTTTCTTT | CASSLYALLMAGSNTEAFF
TRBJ2-3 | - | TRBV5-1 | - | TGCGCCAGCTCGGTCGTCGATACGCAGTATTTT | CASSVVDTQYF
TRBJ2-1 | TRBD2 | TRBV4-3 | few | TGCGCCAGCAGCCCACGACTAGCGGGAGGGGCCTACAATGAGCAGTTCTTC | CASSPRLAGGAYNEQFF